This T cell receptor (beta chain) was documented in a study of early T cells in non-severe SARS-CoV-2 infection. The wider study: Unsorted whole blood bulk RNA was sequenced, with unpaired chains.

Each cDNA molecule carried a unique molecular identifier. TCRdb re-called the 5' RACE reads with MiXCR, one entry per CDR3 protein. The sample lists about 26,000 distinct CDR3 sequences, 4% to 5% occurring once. This clonotype was picked up many times. Trimming cost V 0 bases and J 0 bases, with 13 bases left between them. CDR1 and CDR2 (germline): SGHRS, YFSETQ. This CDR3 region has 16 residues. This TCR derives from an adult who was a healthcare worker with PCR-confirmed SARS-CoV-2 infection or an uninfected control (not recorded which). The chain carries TRBV5-1 and TRBJ2-7; possibly TRBD1 for D (5 bases). The sequenced sample was whole blood. In DNA, the CDR3 is TGCGCCAGCAGCTTGGGGTCAGGACAACGCTCCTACGAGCAGTACTTC. It encodes CASSLGSGQRSYEQYF.